Each of the 20 T cell receptor beta chains below was sequenced from the same sample in a study of blood T cell repertoires in COVID-19. Some clones are missing from TCRdb's copy, which holds only in-frame ones; the method was immunoSEQ multiplex PCR. The sample has more than 95,000 clones; about 88% are singletons. Sequenced material: peripheral blood. These receptors were obtained from an elderly woman with acute or convalescent COVID-19.

This chain uses TRBV7-2 with TRBJ2-7; 9 bases fit TRBD1. CDR3 length: 14 residues. The V gene's germline CDR1 is SGHTA and CDR2 FQGNSA. V lost 2 bases, J lost 3 bases, and 2 bases stayed unmatched. CDR3 in amino acids: CASSLSGQGYEQYF. The CDR3 region has the DNA TGTGCCAGCAGCTTATCGGGACAGGGCTACGAGCAGTACTTC.

This clone has just one count. The chain carries TRBV7-2 and TRBJ2-3; 13 positions match TRBD2. V dropped 5 bases and J dropped 5; count of bases not matched to a gene: 4. The CDR3 is made up of 15 amino acids. CDR1 is SGHTA, CDR2 FQGNSA, per germline. The DNA for the CDR3 is TGTGCCAGCAGCCAGACTAGCGGGGGGCGAGATACGCAGTATTTT. This translates into CASSQTSGGRDTQYF.

The CDR3 DNA is TGTGCCAGCAGCCACCAGGGGATCATCACCTATAATTCACCCCTCCACTTT. Its translation: CASSHQGIITYNSPLHF. This sequence joins TRBV4-2 and TRBJ1-6, with D possibly TRBD1 on 6 matching bases. CDR1 and CDR2 from the germline V gene are LGHNA and YNFKEQ. V lost 3 bases and J lost 2, with 14 bases in between. This CDR3 spans 17 amino acids.

The chain uses TRBV7-9 and TRBJ2-1, with a weak D call TRBD1 (5 bases). V shed 3 bases and J shed 8 bases, with 11 bases lying between them. The V gene's germline CDR1 is SEHNR and CDR2 FQNEAQ (reference sequence). This CDR3 region has 13 residues. This chain's CDR3 is CASSFPGRDEQFF. The CDR3 nucleotides read TGTGCCAGCAGCTTTCCGGGCAGGGATGAGCAGTTCTTC.

The chain links TRBV3-1 (or the pseudogene TRBV3-2) to TRBJ1-2; 8 bases agree with TRBD1. CDR3 length: 14 amino acids. The V gene end was trimmed by 0 bases and the J gene end by 8 bases; junction bases not matched to a gene: 5. Germline CDR1 and CDR2: LGHDT and YNNKEL (reference sequence). For the CDR3, the DNA is TGTGCCAGCAGCCAAGATCGGACAGGGTCCGGCTACACCTTC. It yields the protein CASSQDRTGSGYTF.

This sequence joins TRBV7-9 and TRBJ2-1, with 10 bases matching TRBD2. The CDR3 consists of 17 residues. Germline trimming cut 5 bases from V and 3 bases from J; bases unmatched to any gene: 10. Per the germline V gene, CDR1 is SEHNR and CDR2 is FQNEAQ (reference sequence). The CDR3 here is CASSRPVAGGLYNEQFF. CDR3 bases: TGTGCCAGCAGCCGGCCGGTAGCGGGAGGCCTCTACAATGAGCAGTTCTTC.

This clone was seen just once. J is TRBJ1-5 and V is TRBV7-9; 7 bases are shared with TRBD1. The V gene's germline CDR1 is SEHNR and CDR2 FQNEAQ (reference sequence). CDR3 length: 15 amino acids. Germline trimming cut 5 bases from V and 4 bases from J; bases unmatched to any gene: 8. CDR3 region: CASSLGHRGNQPQHF. In nucleotides, the CDR3 is TGTGCCAGCAGCCTGGGACACAGGGGAAATCAGCCCCAGCATTTT.

The rearrangement links TRBV9 to TRBJ2-4, with a possible D match to TRBD2 (5 bases). Germline V lookup: CDR1 SGDLS, CDR2 YYNGEE. V was trimmed by 0 bases and J by 8 bases, leaving 15 bases between them. The CDR3 runs to 15 residues. CDR3 residues: CASSVGGVIGDIQYF. In nucleotides, the CDR3 is TGTGCCAGCAGCGTAGGGGGAGTGATTGGGGACATTCAGTACTTC.

With respect to this clone: Other DNA sequences in the sample encode the same CDR3. This chain uses TRBV7-2 with TRBJ2-3; no firm D call. The V gene lost 3 bases and the J gene lost 0 bases, with 4 bases spanning the gap. From germline, CDR1 is SGHTA and CDR2 FQGNSA. CDR3 size: 13 residues. CDR3 in DNA: TGTGCCAGCAGCTTCCCTAGCACAGATACGCAGTATTTT. Translating gives CASSFPSTDTQYF.

The chain uses TRBV5-1 and TRBJ2-2; D is possibly TRBD2 (5 bases). The CDR3 contains 12 residues. V lost 7 bases to trimming and J lost 7 bases, with 11 bases between them. The V gene's germline CDR1 is SGHRS and CDR2 YFSETQ. The CDR3 nucleotides read TGCGCCAGCCGGGATGTGGGCGGGGAGCTGTTTTTT. Translated, it gives CASRDVGGELFF.

The chain carries TRBV6-5 and TRBJ1-1, with 7 nucleotides matching TRBD1. The CDR3 extends over 13 amino acids. The J segment lost 4 bases and the V segment lost 6 bases, leaving 5 bases of the junction unmatched. Per the germline V gene, CDR1 is MNHEY and CDR2 is SVGAGI. The CDR3 region is CASSVDRATEAFF. CDR3 coding DNA: TGTGCCAGCAGCGTTGACAGGGCCACTGAAGCTTTCTTT.

The rearrangement uses TRBV5-4 and TRBJ2-7; TRBD1 is a possible D gene (6 bases). This CDR3 is built from 16 residues. Between the trimmed V and J ends, which lost 0 bases and 6 bases, there was a span of 19 bases. Germline values: CDR1 SGHNT, CDR2 YYREEE (reference sequence). CDR3 region: CASSLDGVTGKGEQYF. As DNA, the CDR3 is TGTGCCAGCAGCTTGGACGGAGTAACAGGGAAGGGCGAGCAGTACTTC.

The chain joins TRBV6-5 to TRBJ1-6; D unclear. Germline loops: CDR1 MNHEY, CDR2 SVGAGI. V was clipped by 6 bases and J by 10 bases, with 10 bases between them. The CDR3 has 12 amino acids. Here the CDR3 reads CASRRLASPLHF. Written as DNA, the CDR3 is TGTGCCAGCAGAAGACTCGCATCACCCCTCCACTTT.

The CDR3 protein is CASSAQGTGEKLFF. DNA for the CDR3: TGTGCCAGCAGTGCCCAGGGAACCGGTGAAAAACTGTTTTTT. The rearrangement joins TRBV28 to TRBJ1-4; possibly TRBD1 for D (5 bases). Germline V gene data show CDR1 as MDHEN and CDR2 as SYDVKM. This CDR3 comprises 14 residues. Trimming pared 5 bases from V and 7 bases from J, leaving 14 bases between. Supplemented by reference TRBV28 and TRBJ1-4, the full variable domain reads DVKVTQSSRYLVKRTGEKVFLECVQDMDHENMFWYRQDPGLGLRLIYFSYDVKMKEKGDIPEGYSVSREKKERFSLILESASTNQTSMYLCASSAQGTGEKLFFGSGTQLSVL.

The chain employs TRBV24-1 and TRBJ2-2; TRBD1 aligns across 10 bases. Germline V gene sequence: CDR1 KGHDR, CDR2 SFDVKD. The trim removed 3 bases at V and 5 bases at J, leaving 5 bases unmatched. The CDR3 is made up of 16 amino acids. The CDR3 sequence: CATSDRDRGVTGELFF. CDR3 DNA: TGTGCCACCAGTGATCGGGACAGGGGAGTTACCGGGGAGCTGTTTTTT.

V usage is TRBV6-2 or TRBV6-3 and J usage is TRBJ1-3, with TRBD1 identical over 9 bases. CDR3 size: 16 residues. The J segment lost 1 base and the V segment lost 4 bases, leaving 5 bases of the junction unmatched. Germline V gene lookup returns CDR1 MNHEY and CDR2 SVGEGT. The CDR3 region is CASSFDRGTSGNTIYF. CDR3 bases: TGTGCCAGCAGTTTTGACAGGGGGACGTCTGGAAACACCATATATTTT.

The rearrangement joins TRBV5-1 to TRBJ1-1; 7 bases align to TRBD1. V lost 0 bases and J lost 0; bases outside the gene matches: 2. The CDR3 has 15 residues. Germline V gives CDR1 SGHRS, CDR2 YFSETQ. CDR3 in DNA: TGCGCCAGCAGCTTGGACAGGGGCATGAACACTGAAGCTTTCTTT. Amino acids: CASSLDRGMNTEAFF.

The chain combines TRBV7-8 with TRBJ2-7, with D possibly TRBD1 on 5 matching bases. There are 16 residues in the CDR3. CDR1 is SGHVS, CDR2 FQNEAQ, per germline. V was pared by 4 bases and J by 1 base, with 17 bases between. The CDR3 bases are TGTGCCAGCAGCTCCCCCGGCGCAGGGTCATCCTACGAGCAGTACTTC. This codes for CASSSPGAGSSYEQYF.

The rearrangement uses TRBV9 and TRBJ2-5, with TRBD2 identical over 7 bases. V shed 0 bases and J 4 bases; nucleotides not matched to a gene: 6. Germline CDR1 SGDLS, CDR2 YYNGEE. CDR3 length: 15 residues. CDR3 protein: CASSVGGGRGETQYF. The CDR3 DNA reads TGTGCCAGCAGCGTAGGCGGGGGAAGGGGAGAGACCCAGTACTTC. Filled out from reference TRBV9 and TRBJ2-5, the complete variable domain reads DSGVTQTPKHLITATGQRVTLRCSPRSGDLSVYWYQQSLDQGLQFLIQYYNGEERAKGNILERFSAQQFPDLHSELNLSSLELGDSALYFCASSVGGGRGETQYFGPGTRLLVL.

V is TRBV6-5 and J is TRBJ2-7; a possible D gene is TRBD2 (7 bases). Trimming took off 6 bases at V and 0 bases at J, with 9 bases between the two ends. CDR3 size: 13 residues. CDR1 and CDR2 from the germline V gene are MNHEY and SVGAGI. The CDR3 loop is CASRRGRSYEQYF. Here the CDR3 DNA reads TGTGCCAGCAGGCGGGGGCGCTCCTACGAGCAGTACTTC.